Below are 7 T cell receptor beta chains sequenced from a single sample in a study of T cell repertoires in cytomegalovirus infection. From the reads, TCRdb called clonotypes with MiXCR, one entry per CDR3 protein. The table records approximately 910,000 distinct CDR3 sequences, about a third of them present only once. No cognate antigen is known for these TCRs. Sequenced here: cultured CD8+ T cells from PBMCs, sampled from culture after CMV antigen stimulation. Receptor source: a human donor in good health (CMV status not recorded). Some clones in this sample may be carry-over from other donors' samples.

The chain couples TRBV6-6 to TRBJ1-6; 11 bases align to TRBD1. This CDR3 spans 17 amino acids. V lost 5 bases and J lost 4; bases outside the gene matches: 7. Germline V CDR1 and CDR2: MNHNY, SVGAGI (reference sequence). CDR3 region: CASSLRTGGSYNSPLHF. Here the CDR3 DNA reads TGTGCCAGCAGTCTCCGGACAGGGGGCAGTTATAATTCACCCCTCCACTTT.

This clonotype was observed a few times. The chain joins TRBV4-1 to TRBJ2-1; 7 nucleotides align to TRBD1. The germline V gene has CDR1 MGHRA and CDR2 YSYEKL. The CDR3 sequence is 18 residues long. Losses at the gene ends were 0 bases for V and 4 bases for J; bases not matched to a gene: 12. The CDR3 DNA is TGCGCCAGCAGCCAAGATGGACAGGACCTTGATCCGTACAATGAGCAGTTCTTC. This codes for CASSQDGQDLDPYNEQFF.

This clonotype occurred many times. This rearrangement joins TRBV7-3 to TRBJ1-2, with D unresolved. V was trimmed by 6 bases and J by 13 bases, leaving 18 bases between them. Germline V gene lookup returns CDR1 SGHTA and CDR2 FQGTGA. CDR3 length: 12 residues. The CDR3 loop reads CASSSGSRLVTF. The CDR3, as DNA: TGTGCCAGCAGTTCTGGGTCCAGATTGGTCACCTTC.

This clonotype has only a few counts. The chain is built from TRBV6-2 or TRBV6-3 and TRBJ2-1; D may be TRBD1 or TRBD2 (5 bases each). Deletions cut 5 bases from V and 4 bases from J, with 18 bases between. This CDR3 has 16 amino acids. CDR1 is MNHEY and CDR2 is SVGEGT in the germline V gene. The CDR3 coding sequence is TGTGCCAGCAGTCCACTAGGACGAGGGGTATACAATGAGCAGTTCTTC. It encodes CASSPLGRGVYNEQFF.

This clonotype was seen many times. Here the CDR3 reads CASSLVDIDTQYF. The CDR3 bases are TGTGCCAGCAGCTTAGTTGATATAGATACGCAGTATTTT. The rearrangement joins TRBV7-2 to TRBJ2-3; D is undetermined. Between the trimmed V and J ends, which lost 1 base and 5 bases, there was a span of 7 bases. CDR3 size: 13 residues. Germline CDR1 is SGHTA and CDR2 is FQGNSA.

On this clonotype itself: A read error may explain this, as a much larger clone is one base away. CDR3 nucleotides: TGTGCCAGCAGCTGTGGGCAGGGCCAAGAGACCCAGTACTTC. Translating gives CASSCGQGQETQYF. The gene calls are TRBV7-2 and TRBJ2-5; a weak D match, TRBD1 (5 bases). Trimming left V 4 bases short and J 1 base short, with 10 bases between. The CDR3 covers 14 residues. The germline CDR1 and CDR2 sequences are SGHTA and FQGNSA.

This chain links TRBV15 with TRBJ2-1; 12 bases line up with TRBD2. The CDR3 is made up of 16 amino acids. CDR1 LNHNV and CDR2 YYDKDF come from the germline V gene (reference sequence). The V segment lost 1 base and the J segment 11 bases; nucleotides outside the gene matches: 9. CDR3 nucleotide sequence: TGTGCCACCAGCAGAGGAACTAGCGGGGGGCGGTCTCAGCAGTTCTTC. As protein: CATSRGTSGGRSQQFF.